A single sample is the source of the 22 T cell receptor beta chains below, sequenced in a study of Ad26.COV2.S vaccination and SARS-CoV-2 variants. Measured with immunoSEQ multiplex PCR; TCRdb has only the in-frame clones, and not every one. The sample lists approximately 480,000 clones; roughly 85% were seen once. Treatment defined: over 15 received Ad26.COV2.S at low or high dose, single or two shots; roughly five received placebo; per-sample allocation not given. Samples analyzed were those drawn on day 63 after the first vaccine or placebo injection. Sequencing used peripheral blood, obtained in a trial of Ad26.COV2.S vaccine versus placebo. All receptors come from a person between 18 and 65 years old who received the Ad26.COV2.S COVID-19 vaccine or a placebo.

The CDR3 loop is CAWSVSTDTQYF. DNA of the CDR3: TGTGCCTGGAGTGTTAGCACAGATACGCAGTATTTT. The gene calls are TRBV30 and TRBJ2-3; no clear D gene. The ends were cut back, 0 bases at V and 0 bases at J, with 1 base in the middle. Germline V gene data show CDR1 as GTSNPN and CDR2 as SVGIG (reference sequence). The CDR3 has 12 amino acids.

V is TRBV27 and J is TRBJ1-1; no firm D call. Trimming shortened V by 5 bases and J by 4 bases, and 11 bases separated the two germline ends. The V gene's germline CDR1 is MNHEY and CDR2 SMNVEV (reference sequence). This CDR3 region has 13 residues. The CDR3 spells CASSLKASTEAFF. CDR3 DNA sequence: TGTGCCAGCAGTCTAAAGGCGAGCACTGAAGCTTTCTTT.

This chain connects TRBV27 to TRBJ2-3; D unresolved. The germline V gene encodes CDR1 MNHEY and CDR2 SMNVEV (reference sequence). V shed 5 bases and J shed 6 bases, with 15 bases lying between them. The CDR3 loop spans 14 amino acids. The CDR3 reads CASSTATPWDTQYF. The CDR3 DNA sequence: TGTGCCAGCAGTACCGCGACTCCCTGGGATACGCAGTATTTT.

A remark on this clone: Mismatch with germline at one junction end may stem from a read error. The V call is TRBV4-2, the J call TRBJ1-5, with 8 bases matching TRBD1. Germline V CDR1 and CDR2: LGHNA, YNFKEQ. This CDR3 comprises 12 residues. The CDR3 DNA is TGTGCCAGCAGCCAGGGGACAGGTCGGGCAGTATTT. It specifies CASSQGTGRAVF.

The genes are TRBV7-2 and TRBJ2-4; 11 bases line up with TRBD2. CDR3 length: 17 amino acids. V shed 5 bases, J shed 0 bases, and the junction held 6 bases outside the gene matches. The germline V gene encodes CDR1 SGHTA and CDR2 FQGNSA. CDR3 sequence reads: CASSASGRFLAKNIQYF. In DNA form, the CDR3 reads TGTGCCAGCAGCGCTAGCGGGAGGTTTCTAGCCAAAAACATTCAGTACTTC. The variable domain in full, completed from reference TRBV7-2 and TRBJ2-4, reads GAGVSQSPSNKVTEKGKDVELRCDPISGHTALYWYRQSLGQGLEFLIYFQGNSAPDKSGLPSDRFSAERTGGSVSTLTIQRTQQEDSAVYLCASSASGRFLAKNIQYFGAGTRLSVL.

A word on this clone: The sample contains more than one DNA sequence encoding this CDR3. CDR3 region: CASSLELAGRQFF. CDR3 in DNA: TGTGCCAGCAGCTTGGAACTAGCGGGTAGACAGTTCTTC. V and J are TRBV5-4 and TRBJ2-1; 9 positions match TRBD2. V shed 0 bases and J 13 bases; nucleotides not matched to a gene: 5. Germline CDR1 SGHNT, CDR2 YYREEE (reference sequence). The CDR3 length is 13 residues.

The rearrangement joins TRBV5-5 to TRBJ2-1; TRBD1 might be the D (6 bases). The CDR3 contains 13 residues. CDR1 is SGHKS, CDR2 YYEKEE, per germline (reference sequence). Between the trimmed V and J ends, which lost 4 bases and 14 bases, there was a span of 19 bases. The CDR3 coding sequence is TGTGCCAGCAGCCCGCCAGGGGTAGGCTTGGAGTTCTTC. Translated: CASSPPGVGLEFF. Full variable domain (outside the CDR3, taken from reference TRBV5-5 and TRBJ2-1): DAGVTQSPTHLIKTRGQQVTLRCSPISGHKSVSWYQQVLGQGPQFIFQYYEKEERGRGNFPDRFSARQFPNYSSELNVNALLLGDSALYLCASSPPGVGLEFFGPGTRLTVL.

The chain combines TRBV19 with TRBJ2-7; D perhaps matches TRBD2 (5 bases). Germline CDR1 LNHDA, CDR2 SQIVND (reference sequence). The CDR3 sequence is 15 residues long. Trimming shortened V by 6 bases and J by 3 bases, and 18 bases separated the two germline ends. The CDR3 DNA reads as TGTGCCAGTAGCCGCGGGCCGTCGCTAATCTACGAGCAGTACTTC. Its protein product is CASSRGPSLIYEQYF.

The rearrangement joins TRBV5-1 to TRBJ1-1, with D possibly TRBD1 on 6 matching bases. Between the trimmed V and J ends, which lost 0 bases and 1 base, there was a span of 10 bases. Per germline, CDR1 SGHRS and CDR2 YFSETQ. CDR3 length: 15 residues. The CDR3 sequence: CASSLGDRTNTEAFF. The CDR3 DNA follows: TGCGCCAGCAGCTTGGGCGACAGGACGAACACTGAAGCTTTCTTT.

The CDR3 coding sequence is TGTGCCAGCAGTACCGGACCTGGACGGGGCTACACCTTC. Translating it yields CASSTGPGRGYTF. This chain joins TRBV6-5 and TRBJ1-2; D not resolved. The germline V gene has CDR1 MNHEY and CDR2 SVGAGI. This CDR3 contains 13 residues. V was shortened by 5 bases and J by 8 bases, with 15 bases between the two germline ends.

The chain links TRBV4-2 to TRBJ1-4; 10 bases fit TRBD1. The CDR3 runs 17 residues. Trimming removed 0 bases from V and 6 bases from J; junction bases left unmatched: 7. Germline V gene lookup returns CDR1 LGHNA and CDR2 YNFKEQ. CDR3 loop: CASSQEGGGQGYEKLFF. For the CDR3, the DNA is TGTGCCAGCAGCCAAGAAGGAGGGGGACAGGGGTATGAAAAACTGTTTTTT.

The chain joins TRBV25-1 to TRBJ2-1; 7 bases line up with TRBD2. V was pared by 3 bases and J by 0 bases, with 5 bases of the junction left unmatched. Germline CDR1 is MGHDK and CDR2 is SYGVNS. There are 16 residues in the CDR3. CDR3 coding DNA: TGTGCCAGCAGTGAGTGGGGGGGGAGCTCCTACAATGAGCAGTTCTTC. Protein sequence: CASSEWGGSSYNEQFF.

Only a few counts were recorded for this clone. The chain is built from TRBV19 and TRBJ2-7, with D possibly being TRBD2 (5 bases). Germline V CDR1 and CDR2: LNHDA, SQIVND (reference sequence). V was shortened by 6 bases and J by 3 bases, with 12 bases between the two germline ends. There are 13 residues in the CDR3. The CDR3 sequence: CASSQVAGYEQYF. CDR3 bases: TGTGCCAGTAGCCAGGTGGCGGGCTACGAGCAGTACTTC.

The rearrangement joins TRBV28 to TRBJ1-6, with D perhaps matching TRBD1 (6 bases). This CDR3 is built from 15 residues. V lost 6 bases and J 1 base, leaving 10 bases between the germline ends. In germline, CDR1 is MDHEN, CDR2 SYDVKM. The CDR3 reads CASRGGTSYNSPLHF. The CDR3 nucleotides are TGTGCCAGCAGGGGGGGGACATCCTATAATTCACCCCTCCACTTT.

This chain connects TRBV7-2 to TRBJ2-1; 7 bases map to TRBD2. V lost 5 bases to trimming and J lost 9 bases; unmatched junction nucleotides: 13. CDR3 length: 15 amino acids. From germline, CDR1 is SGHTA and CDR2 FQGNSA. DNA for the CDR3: TGTGCCAGCAGCCCGGGGCGCGGGAGTCTAATTGAGCAGTTCTTC. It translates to CASSPGRGSLIEQFF.

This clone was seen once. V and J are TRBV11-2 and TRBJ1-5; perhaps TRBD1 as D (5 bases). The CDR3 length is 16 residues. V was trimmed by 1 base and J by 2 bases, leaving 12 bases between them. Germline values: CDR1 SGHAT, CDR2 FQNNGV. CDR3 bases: TGTGCCAGCAGCTTAGGACAGTTCGATGGCAATCAGCCCCAGCATTTT. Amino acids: CASSLGQFDGNQPQHF.

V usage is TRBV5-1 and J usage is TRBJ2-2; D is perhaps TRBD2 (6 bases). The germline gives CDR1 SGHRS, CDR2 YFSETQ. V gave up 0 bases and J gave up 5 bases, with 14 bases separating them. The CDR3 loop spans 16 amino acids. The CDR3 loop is CASSLDGLGGTGELFF. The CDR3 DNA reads TGCGCCAGCAGCTTGGACGGCCTTGGAGGGACCGGGGAGCTGTTTTTT.

The CDR3 nucleotides read TGTGCCAGCAGTCCTAGCGGGAGAGGTGGGGATACGCAGTATTTT. Encoded protein: CASSPSGRGGDTQYF. This chain connects TRBV28 to TRBJ2-3; 10 bases are a match to TRBD2. The CDR3 is made up of 15 amino acids. Germline V CDR1 and CDR2: MDHEN, SYDVKM. J gave up 6 bases and V 5 bases, and 8 bases lay outside the gene matches.

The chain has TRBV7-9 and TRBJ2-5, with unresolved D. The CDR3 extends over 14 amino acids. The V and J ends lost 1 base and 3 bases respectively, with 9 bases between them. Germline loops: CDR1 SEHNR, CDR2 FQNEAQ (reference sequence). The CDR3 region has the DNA TGTGCCAGCAGCTTAGTGCGGCTGGAAGAGACCCAGTACTTC. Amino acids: CASSLVRLEETQYF. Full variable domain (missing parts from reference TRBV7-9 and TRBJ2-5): DTGVSQNPRHKITKRGQNVTFRCDPISEHNRLYWYRQTLGQGPEFLTYFQNEAQLEKSRLLSDRFSAERPKGSFSTLEIQRTEQGDSAMYLCASSLVRLEETQYFGPGTRLLVL.

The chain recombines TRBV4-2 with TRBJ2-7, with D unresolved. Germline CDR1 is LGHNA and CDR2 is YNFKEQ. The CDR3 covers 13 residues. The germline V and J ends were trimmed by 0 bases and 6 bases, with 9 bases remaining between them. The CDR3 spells CASSQDLLREQYF. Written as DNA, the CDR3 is TGTGCCAGCAGCCAAGATCTTCTCCGCGAGCAGTACTTC.

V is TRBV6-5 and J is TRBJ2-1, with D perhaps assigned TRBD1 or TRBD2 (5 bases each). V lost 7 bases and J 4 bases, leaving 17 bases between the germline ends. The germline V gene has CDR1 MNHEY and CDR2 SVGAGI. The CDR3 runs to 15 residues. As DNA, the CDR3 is TGTGCCAGCAAGAAAGACCGGGACGGTTACAATGAGCAGTTCTTC. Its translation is CASKKDRDGYNEQFF.

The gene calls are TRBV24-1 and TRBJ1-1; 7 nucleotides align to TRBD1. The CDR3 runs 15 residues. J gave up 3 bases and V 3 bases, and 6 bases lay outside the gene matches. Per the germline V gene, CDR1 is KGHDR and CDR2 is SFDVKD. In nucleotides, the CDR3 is TGTGCCACCAGTGATCCCCGACAGGGCGACACTGAAGCTTTCTTT. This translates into CATSDPRQGDTEAFF.